The T cell receptor (beta chain) described here comes from a study of OX40 agonist ivuxolimab in advanced cancers. In the study overall: Patients were treated with ivuxolimab, an agonistic anti-OX40 (CD134) antibody. Study-wide points: On average, CD8+ T cells had more expanded clones than CD4+. Partial responders at 0.1-3.0 mg/kg showed near-lowest clonal expansion. Antigen specificity was not determined for the expanded peripheral T cells.

This CDR3 spans 14 amino acids. V lost 7 bases and J lost 8, with 20 bases in between. Germline V gives CDR1 MNHNS, CDR2 SASEGT. Points on this clone: Its antigen remains unknown.

Sequencing used immunoSEQ multiplex PCR; TCRdb keeps in-frame clones, though not all of them. The sample shows roughly 93,000 clones, about 90% of them seen only once. This chain uses TRBV6-1 with TRBJ1-2, with D tentatively TRBD1 (6 bases). This TCR came from an adult with an advanced solid tumor such as melanoma, head and neck, liver or kidney cancer. The source was CD4+ or CD8+ T cells sorted from blood, collected in a trial of the OX40 agonist ivuxolimab. For the CDR3, the DNA is TGTGCCAGCACCAAGGGGGACGGCACTTTCGGCTACACCTTC. Translation: CASTKGDGTFGYTF.